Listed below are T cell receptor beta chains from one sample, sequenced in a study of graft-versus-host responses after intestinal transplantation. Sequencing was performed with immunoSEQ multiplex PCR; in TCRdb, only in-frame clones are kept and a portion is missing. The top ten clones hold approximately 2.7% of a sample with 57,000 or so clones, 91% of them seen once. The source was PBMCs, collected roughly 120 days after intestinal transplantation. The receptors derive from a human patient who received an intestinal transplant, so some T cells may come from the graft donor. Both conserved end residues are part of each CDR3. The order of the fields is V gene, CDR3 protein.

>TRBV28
CASIEMGSRGRTEAFF
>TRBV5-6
CASSPGEDYYGYTF
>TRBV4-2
CASSIPGQVNEKLFF
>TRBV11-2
CASSLGYYEQYF
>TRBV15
CATSRGRNSPLHF
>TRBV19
CASSIVLQETQYF
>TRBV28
CASSPWVGYNEQFF
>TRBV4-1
CASSRTPLETQYF
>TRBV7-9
CASSFPDQPQHF
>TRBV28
CASSRLAGGLEQYF
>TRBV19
CASSMSRDRTPYEQYF
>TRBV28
CASSIYRGETQYF
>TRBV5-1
CASSLEPSGTGGQTQYF
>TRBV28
CASTPRRGLAGGWQETQYF
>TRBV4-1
CASSQDATSGITDTQYF
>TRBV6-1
CASRRSGDSTEAFF
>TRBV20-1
CSALESSYTF
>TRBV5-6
CASNEGAESYEQYF
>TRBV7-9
CASSPRPGARPYEQYF
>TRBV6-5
CASSPGNQETQYF
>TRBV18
CASSPIEDLQETQYF
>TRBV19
CASSIGPLPPTDTQYF
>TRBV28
CASSSPGYTDTQYF
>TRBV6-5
CASSYSLGTVNSPLHF
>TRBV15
CATSLRTSGETQYF
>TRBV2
CASNREGEYGYTF
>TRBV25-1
CASSAQNRGDYGYTF
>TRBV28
CASSPWAGSYNEQFF
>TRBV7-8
CASSLFAQRESYNEQFF
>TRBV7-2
CASSPRTSGGRTDTQYF
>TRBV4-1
CASSQDRDYHSEQYF
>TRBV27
CASSLSGAGYEQYF
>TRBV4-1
CASSRQEANYNEQFF
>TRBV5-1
CASSFSQPSTDTQYF